The 7 T cell receptor beta chains reported below all come from one sample, sequenced in a study of read filtering for tumor transcriptome and immune sequencing. This library used 300 to 450 ng RNA and molecular barcoded adaptors spanning alpha/delta and beta/gamma chains. TCRdb analysed the reads with MiXCR anew, one entry per CDR3 protein. Of about 48,000 distinct CDR3 sequences listed, around 19% are singletons. The sample was a population of CD138-negative cells sorted from bone marrow. The receptors stem from a donor aged 40 or older with multiple myeloma.

J is TRBJ2-3 and V is TRBV27; no firm D call. CDR1 is MNHEY and CDR2 is SMNVEV in the germline V gene (reference sequence). With 4 bases removed from V and 10 bases from J, the gap between germline ends came to 21 bases. This CDR3 spans 15 amino acids. The CDR3 sequence: CASSSADPTNAAQYF. The CDR3 DNA reads TGTGCCAGCAGTTCCGCGGACCCAACAAATGCTGCGCAGTATTTT.

The rearrangement uses TRBV20-1 and TRBJ2-5; D gene unclear. This CDR3 is built from 13 residues. Germline CDR1 reads DFQATT; CDR2 reads SNEGSKA (reference sequence). Trimming removed 2 bases at V and 5 bases at J, with 12 bases between. Written as DNA, the CDR3 is TGCAGTGCTAGACAAGTTCCTGGGGAGACCCAGTACTTC. Residues: CSARQVPGETQYF.

The genes are TRBV5-1 and TRBJ2-3, with D perhaps matching TRBD2 (5 bases). The germline CDR1 and CDR2 sequences are SGHRS and YFSETQ. This CDR3 comprises 15 residues. V lost 1 base and J lost 2, with 11 bases in between. The CDR3 loop reads CASSLQAAHTDTQYF. CDR3 in DNA: TGCGCCAGCAGCTTGCAAGCGGCTCACACAGATACGCAGTATTTT.

This clonotype has a count of ten or more. V is TRBV6-2 or TRBV6-3 and J is TRBJ2-7; maybe TRBD2 (5 bases). V was clipped by 2 bases and J by 0 bases, with 8 bases between them. Germline V gives CDR1 MNHEY, CDR2 SVGEGT. The CDR3 contains 14 residues. CDR3 in DNA: TGTGCCAGCAGTTACAGGACTTCCTCCTACGAGCAGTACTTC. It specifies CASSYRTSSYEQYF.

This clonotype was recorded many times. V and J are TRBV27 and TRBJ2-4; D gene unclear. The germline V gene encodes CDR1 MNHEY and CDR2 SMNVEV (reference sequence). Between the trimmed V and J ends, which lost 3 bases and 5 bases, there was a span of 2 bases. This CDR3 has 11 amino acids. CDR3 sequence reads: CASSFQNIQYF. CDR3 sequence (DNA): TGTGCCAGCAGTTTCCAAAACATTCAGTACTTC.

The sample holds many counts of this clonotype. J is TRBJ2-1 and V is TRBV27; weak D call: TRBD2 (6 bases). V dropped 5 bases and J dropped 2 bases, with 13 bases sitting between them. Germline CDR1 is MNHEY and CDR2 is SMNVEV (reference sequence). The CDR3 has 15 residues. Here the CDR3 reads CASSPPLATYNEQFF. CDR3 bases: TGTGCCAGCAGTCCGCCTCTAGCGACCTACAATGAGCAGTTCTTC.

Of note for this clonotype: A single base is all that separates this from a far larger clone, so a read error is likely. The chain carries TRBV12-3 or TRBV12-4 and TRBJ2-1; the D is unclear. V was cut by 5 bases and J by 10 bases, with 9 bases left in between. The CDR3 contains 11 residues. DNA for the CDR3: TGTGCCAGCAGTACACCAACCGAGCAGTTCTTC. It is translated as CASSTPTEQFF.